These 21 T cell receptor beta chains came from one sample sequenced in a study of tumor and adjacent non-tumor tissue in lung cancer (dated by TCRdb to the late 2010s). The library was prepared using multiplex PCR. The data were produced on an Illumina HiSeq 2500. Following protocols modified from ARM-PCR, the researchers constructed TCRbeta libraries through three rounds of nested PCR with primers (Table S4). The public reads were run again by TCRdb, first through fastp at Q25 and then through MiXCR, and only productive beta chains were kept. Each CDR3 protein appears once, grouped with its most common genes and DNA. The sample has about 67,000 distinct CDR3 sequences on record, around three quarters of them singletons. The biggest ten clones account for 35% to 50% of the sample. Bulk unsorted tissue served as the source for RNA extraction, and RNA quality was assessed using a NanoDrop ND-1000 and an Agilent 2100. The normal lung samples consisted of distant non-tumor tissue collected more than 3 cm from the tumor edge.

Material: distant non-tumor lung tissue. Receptors were obtained from a man aged 60 to 69 with non-small cell lung cancer.

This clonotype was recorded once. This rearrangement joins TRBV29-1 to TRBJ2-3, with D hard to call. Germline CDR1 reads SQVTM; CDR2 reads ANQGSEA. The CDR3 has 12 residues. The CDR3 DNA reads TGCAGTATAGGATTTGGCGCAGTTACGCAGTATTTT. It yields the protein CSIGFGAVTQYF.

Concerning this clonotype itself: The junction does not match germline at one end; this may be a read error. This sequence joins TRBV2 and TRBJ1-4; D unresolved. Germline CDR1 reads SNHLY; CDR2 reads FYNNEI. This CDR3 has 13 residues. The DNA of the CDR3 is TGTGCCAGGAGCAGAGAGGAGAATGAAACACTGTTTTTT. Amino acids: CARSREENETLFF. Supplemented by reference TRBV2 and TRBJ1-4, the full variable domain reads EPEVTQTPSHQVTQMGQEVILRCVPISNHLYFYWYRQILGQKVEFLVSFYNNEISEKSEIFDDQFSVERPDGSNFTLKIRSTKLEDSAMYFCARSREENETLFFGSGTQLSVL.

This clonotype was counted between two and nine times. A much larger clone differs by one base, so this may be a read error. The rearrangement uses TRBV24-1 and TRBJ1-2; possibly TRBD1 for D (5 bases). The CDR3 totals 13 residues. CDR1 and CDR2 from the germline V gene are KGHDR and SFDVKD. DNA of the CDR3: TGTGCCACCAGGTCAGGGTCTCATTTTGGCTACGCCTTC. It specifies CATRSGSHFGYAF.

DNA for the CDR3: TGTGCCAGCAGATTCTGGGAGGGAAAAATGTTCAATGGCTACACCTTC. Translation gives CASRFWEGKMFNGYTF. The chain uses TRBV6-2 or TRBV6-3 and TRBJ1-2, with D unclear. Germline CDR1 MNHEY, CDR2 SVGEGT. The ends were cut back, 6 bases at V and 6 bases at J, with 23 bases in the middle. The CDR3 contains 16 residues.

As to this clonotype: A junction boundary mismatches the germline segment, possibly from a read error. This chain uses TRBV20-1 with TRBJ1-6, with D possibly matching TRBD1 (6 bases). This CDR3 has 14 residues. Germline values: CDR1 DFQATT, CDR2 SNEGSKA (reference sequence). The CDR3 protein is CSAPPGQLNSRLHF. DNA of the CDR3: TGCAGTGCTCCCCCGGGACAATTGAATTCACGCCTCCACTTT.

Comments on this clonotype: One junction end does not reproduce the germline sequence, and a read error may be involved. The chain joins TRBV5-6 to TRBJ1-2; no firm D call. The CDR3 runs 14 residues. CDR1 SGHDT and CDR2 YYEEEE come from the germline V gene. CDR3 amino acids: CTSSLRTSSGGYTF. The CDR3 DNA reads TGTACCAGCAGCTTGCGGACCTCTTCGGGCGGCTACACCTTC.

The rearrangement joins TRBV19 to TRBJ2-1, with 8 bases identical to TRBD2. This CDR3 contains 13 residues. After removal of 7 bases from V and 4 bases from J, the junction contained 3 bases not matched to a gene. The V gene's germline CDR1 is LNHDA and CDR2 SQIVND (reference sequence). As DNA, the CDR3 is TGTGCCAGTATCGGGGGGGAATACAATGAGCAGTTCTTC. Translating gives CASIGGEYNEQFF.

Turning to this clonotype: Since the CDR3 does not end with the conserved phenylalanine or tryptophan, this likely comes from a read error. This rearrangement joins TRBV5-5 to TRBJ2-3, with D maybe TRBD2 (5 bases). Germline CDR1 SGHKS, CDR2 YYEKEE (reference sequence). V shed 4 bases and J shed 3 bases, with 15 bases lying between them. CDR3 length equals 15 residues. DNA of the CDR3: TGTGCCAGCAGCCGGTGGGGAGTGTGGACAGATACGCAGTATTGT. Translated, it gives CASSRWGVWTDTQYC.

A remark on this clonotype: At one of its ends the junction is not consistent with the germline gene, which may arise from a read error. The chain couples TRBV7-8 to TRBJ2-1, with D possibly matching TRBD2 (9 bases). Germline CDR1 is SGHVS and CDR2 is FQNEAQ. The CDR3 loop spans 16 amino acids. CDR3 nucleotide sequence: TGTGCCAGCAGCTCCAGGGGGCTAGCGGGGAACAATGAGCAGTTATTC. As protein: CASSSRGLAGNNEQLF.

Of note for this clonotype: An end of the junction does not agree with germline; a read error may underlie this. This chain joins TRBV11-2 and TRBJ2-2; no firm D call. Looked up from germline, CDR1 is SGHAT and CDR2 is FQNNGV. CDR3 size: 15 residues. The CDR3 DNA reads as TGTGCCAGCGGCTTCGCTAGTTTCAACACCCGGGAGCTGTTTTTT. This codes for CASGFASFNTRELFF.

Points on this clonotype: A read error may produce the germline difference seen at one junction end. The CDR3 DNA reads TGCGCCAGCGGCTATGCTAGTGGCATCGGGGAGCTGTTTTTT. Encoded protein: CASGYASGIGELFF. The V and J genes are TRBV11-1 and TRBJ2-2, with D perhaps TRBD2 (5 bases). Germline V CDR1 and CDR2: SGHAT, FQDESV (reference sequence). The length of the CDR3 is 14 residues. The variable domain in full, with the rest retrieved from reference TRBV11-1 and TRBJ2-2, is EAEVAQSPRYKITEKSQAVAFWCDPISGHATLYWYRQILGQGPELLVQFQDESVVDDSQLPKDRFSAERLKGVDSTLKIQPAELGDSAMYLCASGYASGIGELFFGEGSRLTVL.

The chain has TRBV7-9 and TRBJ2-3; 7 bases align to TRBD2. This CDR3 region has 14 residues. The J segment lost 3 bases and the V segment lost 7 bases, leaving 7 bases of the junction unmatched. Germline V gene sequence: CDR1 SEHNR, CDR2 FQNEAQ (reference sequence). CDR3: CASISGRGTDTQYF. In nucleotides, the CDR3 is TGTGCCAGCATCTCAGGGCGGGGGACAGATACGCAGTATTTT.

A note on this clonotype: Germline and junction disagree at one end, which may indicate a read error. The rearrangement links TRBV5-5 to TRBJ2-7; D remains unclear. The CDR3 has 14 amino acids. CDR1 and CDR2 (germline): SGHKS, YYEKEE (reference sequence). CDR3 sequence (DNA): TGTGCCAGCAGCTTGATGATGAGTTCCTACGAGCACTACTTC. Amino acids: CASSLMMSSYEHYF.

This clonotype was picked up many times. The rearrangement uses TRBV11-2 and TRBJ2-1; 9 bases align to TRBD1. The junction had 13 bases not matched to a gene; V was cut back by 4 bases and J by 6 bases. Germline CDR1 and CDR2: SGHAT and FQNNGV. The CDR3 is 17 amino acids. The CDR3 spells CASSSTRDRDLGNEQFF. The DNA for the CDR3 is TGTGCCAGCAGCTCTACCCGGGACAGGGACTTGGGCAATGAGCAGTTCTTC.

For this clonotype: This may come from a read error, since a much larger clone is one base off. V usage is TRBV20-1 and J usage is TRBJ2-1, with 10 bases matching TRBD2. V was clipped by 5 bases and J by 4 bases; unmatched bases: 8. The germline V gene has CDR1 DFQATT and CDR2 SNEGSKA (reference sequence). The CDR3 consists of 15 residues. The CDR3 coding sequence is TGCAGTGCTGGAAGCGGGAGGGACTTTTACAATGAGCAGTTCTTC. Translation: CSAGSGRDFYNEQFF.

This clonotype was seen once. The conserved final phenylalanine or tryptophan is absent from the CDR3, which likely points to a read error. The chain is built from TRBV9 and TRBJ1-6, with D unclear. This CDR3 has 16 residues. Per the germline V gene, CDR1 is SGDLS and CDR2 is YYNGEE. The ends were cut back, 3 bases at V and 7 bases at J, with 17 bases in the middle. CDR3 in DNA: TGTGCCAGCAGCGCCCCGGACGGAGGCGAAAATTCACCCCTCCACTCT. This encodes CASSAPDGGENSPLHS.

This clonotype was observed once. This may be a read error, as it is one base from a much larger clone. The V gene is TRBV19, the J gene TRBJ2-3; D is uncertain. The CDR3 is 15 residues long. Germline-derived CDR1 and CDR2 are LNHDA and SQIVND (reference sequence). This CDR3 is CASSISRSGTDTRYF. CDR3 nucleotides: TGTGCCAGTAGTATTTCGCGGTCGGGCACAGATACGCGGTATTTT.

In the case of this clonotype: The junction differs from germline at one of its ends, possibly a read error. V usage is TRBV12-3 or TRBV12-4 and J usage is TRBJ2-1, with D unresolved. This CDR3 has 15 residues. CDR3: CVSSFPQRDHNEQFF. CDR3 coding DNA: TGTGTCAGTAGTTTCCCTCAGCGAGACCACAATGAGCAATTCTTC.

V gene TRBV19 combines with J gene TRBJ2-5, with D unclear. The V gene's germline CDR1 is LNHDA and CDR2 SQIVND (reference sequence). V was pared by 6 bases and J by 3 bases, with 5 bases between. CDR3 length: 11 amino acids. The CDR3 here is CASRRKETQYF. The DNA of the CDR3 is TGTGCCAGTAGGAGAAAAGAGACCCAGTACTTC. The variable domain in full, with the rest retrieved from reference TRBV19 and TRBJ2-5, is DGGITQSPKYLFRKEGQNVTLSCEQNLNHDAMYWYRQDPGQGLRLIYYSQIVNDFQKGDIAEGYSVSREKKESFPLTVTSAQKNPTAFYLCASRRKETQYFGPGTRLLVL.

Regarding this clonotype: An end of the junction differs from the germline gene, which may be a read error. This sequence joins TRBV4-1 and TRBJ2-5, with unresolved D. The germline V gene has CDR1 MGHRA and CDR2 YSYEKL. CDR3 length: 15 amino acids. The CDR3 coding sequence is TGCGCCAGCAGCCAAGTCCTGCGGCGCCAAGAGATCCAGTATTTC. Translating it yields CASSQVLRRQEIQYF.

With respect to this clonotype: This could be a read error, since a much larger clone is one nucleotide away. CDR3 bases: TGCAGTGCTAGCAAGACTAGCCCTACCCATAATACGCGGTATTTT. It encodes CSASKTSPTHNTRYF. The chain has TRBV20-1 and TRBJ2-3, with 7 bases aligning to TRBD2. This CDR3 has 15 amino acids. Looked up from germline, CDR1 is DFQATT and CDR2 is SNEGSKA (reference sequence).